This entry features one TCR beta chain sequence. Its antigen remains unidentified. This record belongs to a study of memory CD4+ T cells and cytomegalovirus serostatus. Findings of the study overall: Suggested: most of the CMV-linked TCR signature lies in CD4+ memory cells. Each of 55 to 80 CMV-associated TCRbeta sequences occurred in one to five individuals.

The sort gate was single viable CD3+CD4+CD8-CD45RO+ cells for memory CD4+ T cells. Assay: immunoSEQ multiplex PCR; the TCRdb copy retains only in-frame clones and omits some. The data contain about 46,000 clones, roughly 78% of them seen just once; the ten biggest clones take up more than 0.75%. There are 14 residues in the CDR3. Trimming stripped 3 bases from V and 7 bases from J, with 13 bases between. CDR1 is KGHSH and CDR2 is LQKENI in the germline V gene. This chain links TRBV18 with TRBJ2-1, with TRBD1 as a possible D gene (6 bases). This receptor was taken from an adult in good health and CMV-seronegative. Sequenced input: memory CD4+ T cells from blood. The CDR3 loop reads CASSPETGRNEQFF. As DNA, the CDR3 is TGTGCCAGCTCACCTGAAACAGGGCGGAATGAGCAGTTCTTC.